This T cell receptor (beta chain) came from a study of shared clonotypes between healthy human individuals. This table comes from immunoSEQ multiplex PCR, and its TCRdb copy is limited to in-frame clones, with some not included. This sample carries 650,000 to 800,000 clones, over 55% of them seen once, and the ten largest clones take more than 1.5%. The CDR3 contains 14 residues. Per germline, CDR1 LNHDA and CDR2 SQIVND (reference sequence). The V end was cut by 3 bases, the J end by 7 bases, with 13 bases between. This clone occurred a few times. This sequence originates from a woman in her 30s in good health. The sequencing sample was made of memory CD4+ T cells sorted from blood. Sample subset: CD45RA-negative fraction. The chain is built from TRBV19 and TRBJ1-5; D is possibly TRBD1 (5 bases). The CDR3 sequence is CASSMGGTWQPQHF. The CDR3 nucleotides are TGTGCCAGTAGTATGGGGGGTACTTGGCAGCCCCAGCATTTT. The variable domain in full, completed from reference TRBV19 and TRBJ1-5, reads DGGITQSPKYLFRKEGQNVTLSCEQNLNHDAMYWYRQDPGQGLRLIYYSQIVNDFQKGDIAEGYSVSREKKESFPLTVTSAQKNPTAFYLCASSMGGTWQPQHFGDGTRLSIL.